The 8 T cell receptor beta chains below were found in one sample sequenced in a study of shared clonotypes between healthy human individuals. TCRdb keeps only in-frame clones here, not all; method: immunoSEQ multiplex PCR. The sample carries some 2 million clones, 95% recorded once. The sequencing input was naive CD4+ T cells sorted from blood. Described subset: CD45RA+ positively selected. The receptors were gathered from a man between 18 and 35 years old in good health.

The rearrangement joins TRBV15 to TRBJ1-5, with 7 bases fitting TRBD1. Germline loops: CDR1 LNHNV, CDR2 YYDKDF (reference sequence). There are 16 residues in the CDR3. The ends lost 3 bases at V and 6 bases at J; junction bases unmatched: 11. The CDR3 bases are TGTGCCACCAGCAGCCAAGAAGACAGGGTATCTCAGCCCCAGCATTTT. This encodes CATSSQEDRVSQPQHF.

To note about this clone: This sample also contains other DNA sequences that code for the same CDR3. CDR3: CASSPGSNYGYTF. The CDR3 DNA reads TGTGCCAGCTCACCCGGCAGTAACTATGGCTACACCTTC. The rearrangement uses TRBV18 and TRBJ1-2; D is uncertain. Germline V gives CDR1 KGHSH, CDR2 LQKENI. There are 13 residues in the CDR3. V was cut by 3 bases and J by 1 base, with 6 bases left in between.

The chain combines TRBV19 with TRBJ2-7; TRBD1 agrees at 10 bases. The CDR3 is made up of 18 amino acids. From germline, CDR1 is LNHDA and CDR2 SQIVND (reference sequence). Trimming removed 7 bases from V and 0 bases from J; junction bases left unmatched: 15. CDR3 loop: CASTETGTGALSSYEQYF. As DNA, the CDR3 is TGTGCCAGTACCGAAACCGGGACAGGGGCCCTTAGCTCCTACGAGCAGTACTTC. The variable domain in full, with the rest retrieved from reference TRBV19 and TRBJ2-7, is DGGITQSPKYLFRKEGQNVTLSCEQNLNHDAMYWYRQDPGQGLRLIYYSQIVNDFQKGDIAEGYSVSREKKESFPLTVTSAQKNPTAFYLCASTETGTGALSSYEQYFGPGTRLTVT.

The chain has TRBV7-2 and TRBJ2-3; tentative D call: TRBD2 (5 bases). This CDR3 spans 16 amino acids. V was shortened by 3 bases and J by 3 bases, with 16 bases between the two germline ends. The germline V gene encodes CDR1 SGHTA and CDR2 FQGNSA. CDR3 in amino acids: CASSFEREYWTDTQYF. The CDR3 bases are TGTGCCAGCAGCTTCGAAAGGGAGTATTGGACAGATACGCAGTATTTT.

The rearrangement joins TRBV7-8 to TRBJ1-6; a weak D match, TRBD1 (5 bases). The CDR3 loop spans 15 amino acids. Germline V gene lookup returns CDR1 SGHVS and CDR2 FQNEAQ. V was cut by 3 bases and J by 6 bases, with 12 bases left in between. The CDR3 region has the DNA TGTGCCAGCAGCTTCGGCAGGGCGGGTAATTCACCCCTCCACTTT. It specifies CASSFGRAGNSPLHF.

Concerning this clone itself: Mismatch with germline at one junction end may stem from a read error. The chain is built from TRBV2 and TRBJ2-6; tentative D call: TRBD2 (5 bases). The CDR3 runs 16 residues. Germline assignment: CDR1 SNHLY and CDR2 FYNNEI. CDR3 bases: TGTGCCAGCAGCGAAGCGCGAGGGACTGGGGCCAACGTCCTGACTTTC. Its translation is CASSEARGTGANVLTF.

The chain joins TRBV18 to TRBJ1-1; possibly TRBD1 for D (6 bases). Germline V gene lookup returns CDR1 KGHSH and CDR2 LQKENI. V lost 3 bases to trimming and J lost 3 bases, with 14 bases between them. The CDR3 is 15 residues long. CDR3 in DNA: TGTGCCAGCTCACCCATGCCAGGGGCGGACACTGAAGCTTTCTTT. Protein: CASSPMPGADTEAFF.

As DNA, the CDR3 is TGTGCCAGCAGCCTCGCCTCTGGAAACACCATATATTTT. Translated, it gives CASSLASGNTIYF. V is TRBV7-3 and J is TRBJ1-3; D is unresolved. CDR1 and CDR2 from the germline V gene are SGHTA and FQGTGA. CDR3 size: 13 residues. V lost 5 bases to trimming and J lost 0 bases, with 5 bases between them.